This passage covers 15 T cell receptor beta chains from one sample sequenced in a study of cytotoxic CD8 clonotypes in ibrutinib-treated CLL. Clones were read by immunoSEQ multiplex PCR, and TCRdb kept only the in-frame ones, dropping some. The sample includes 65,000 to 90,000 clones, around four fifths of them seen just once. The sequences come from PBMCs, collected after 24 months of ibrutinib treatment. These receptors all stem from a human donor with chronic lymphocytic leukemia.

V usage is TRBV5-1 and J usage is TRBJ2-6; D remains unclear. Per the germline V gene, CDR1 is SGHRS and CDR2 is YFSETQ. This CDR3 spans 16 amino acids. Trimming removed 3 bases at V and 0 bases at J, with 10 bases between. CDR3 in DNA: TGCGCCAGCAGCTCTTTCGCCTTCTCTGGGGCCAACGTCCTGACTTTC. Protein: CASSSFAFSGANVLTF.

J is TRBJ2-2 and V is TRBV9; 11 bases agree with TRBD2. V shed 2 bases, J shed 6 bases, and the junction held 0 bases outside the gene matches. The CDR3 sequence is 14 residues long. Germline CDR1 is SGDLS and CDR2 is YYNGEE. CDR3 region: CASSVTSGAGELFF. The CDR3 nucleotides are TGTGCCAGCAGCGTGACTAGCGGGGCCGGGGAGCTGTTTTTT.

This clone occurred once. The chain couples TRBV7-3 to TRBJ2-5, with TRBD1 matching over 9 bases. The CDR3 covers 15 residues. Germline assignment: CDR1 SGHTA and CDR2 FQGTGA. The ends lost 5 bases at V and 4 bases at J; junction bases unmatched: 8. The CDR3 nucleotides are TGTGCCAGCAGCGGCCGGGACAGGGCGGGAGAGACCCAGTACTTC. The encoded protein is CASSGRDRAGETQYF.

The chain carries TRBV15 and TRBJ2-2, with D possibly called TRBD1 or TRBD2 (6 bases each). Between the trimmed V and J ends, which lost 6 bases and 2 bases, there was a span of 13 bases. This CDR3 has 15 amino acids. CDR1 and CDR2 from the germline V gene are LNHNV and YYDKDF (reference sequence). The CDR3 DNA sequence: TGTGCCACCAGGAGGGGGGACGGTAACACCGGGGAGCTGTTTTTT. It translates to CATRRGDGNTGELFF.

The chain is built from TRBV30 and TRBJ2-1, with D perhaps matching TRBD1 (6 bases). This CDR3 is 14 amino acids long. Germline V CDR1 and CDR2: GTSNPN, SVGIG (reference sequence). The V end was cut by 5 bases, the J end by 5 bases, with 16 bases between. The CDR3 DNA sequence: TGTGCCTGGGACCCGGGACACCTGAACAATGAGCAGTTCTTC. It specifies CAWDPGHLNNEQFF.

This clone came up once. The gene calls are TRBV7-8 and TRBJ2-1; perhaps TRBD2 as D (6 bases). The V gene's germline CDR1 is SGHVS and CDR2 FQNEAQ. Trimming removed 1 base from V and 8 bases from J, with 12 bases in between. The CDR3 covers 14 residues. The CDR3 loop reads CASSLGPEGDEQFF. The CDR3 DNA reads TGTGCCAGCAGCTTAGGACCGGAGGGAGATGAGCAGTTCTTC.

CDR3: CSVDRDVAPQYF. The CDR3 nucleotides are TGCAGCGTTGACAGGGACGTAGCGCCTCAGTACTTC. The V and J genes are TRBV29-1 and TRBJ2-5, with D perhaps assigned TRBD1 or TRBD2 (5 bases each). The CDR3 is 12 residues long. Germline CDR1 SQVTM, CDR2 ANQGSEA. V gave up 3 bases and J gave up 11 bases, with 16 bases separating them.

V and J are TRBV5-6 and TRBJ2-3; D not certain. Trimming took 2 bases from V and 2 from J, leaving 12 bases between them. Germline lookup yields CDR1 SGHDT and CDR2 YYEEEE. The CDR3 spans 15 residues. The CDR3 region has the DNA TGTGCCAGCAGCTTTTCGCCAGCTTCCACAGATACGCAGTATTTT. Translation: CASSFSPASTDTQYF.

The rearrangement uses TRBV28 and TRBJ1-3, with TRBD1 identical over 9 bases. CDR1 and CDR2 from the germline V gene are MDHEN and SYDVKM. With V trimmed by 2 bases and J by 1 base, 3 bases remained unmatched. CDR3 length: 16 residues. The CDR3 loop reads CASSLATGGSGNTIYF. The CDR3 DNA reads TGTGCCAGCAGTTTAGCGACAGGGGGTTCTGGAAACACCATATATTTT.

This clone showed up just once. This CDR3 reads CASSPVGRVTGELFF. Here the CDR3 DNA reads TGTGCCAGCAGCCCGGTTGGCAGGGTCACCGGGGAGCTGTTTTTT. The gene calls are TRBV5-6 and TRBJ2-2; a weak D match, TRBD1 (5 bases). The CDR3 extends over 15 amino acids. Germline CDR1 reads SGHDT; CDR2 reads YYEEEE. The V end lost 4 bases, the J end lost 4 bases, and 14 bases lay between the germline ends.

The chain joins TRBV11-2 to TRBJ2-7; TRBD2 matches 11 bases. Germline V CDR1 and CDR2: SGHAT, FQNNGV. The CDR3 runs to 16 residues. V trimming: 2 bases; J trimming: 2 bases; junction bases outside the gene matches: 5. The CDR3 sequence: CASSLPLAGGPYEQYF. Written as DNA, the CDR3 is TGTGCCAGCAGCTTACCCCTAGCGGGAGGTCCCTACGAGCAGTACTTC.

The gene calls are TRBV30 and TRBJ2-2; no reliable D call. This CDR3 comprises 16 residues. V shed 0 bases and J shed 1 base, with 12 bases lying between them. Germline CDR1 reads GTSNPN; CDR2 reads SVGIG (reference sequence). CDR3 nucleotides: TGTGCCTGGAGTGTACTGGGCGGACGGAACACCGGGGAGCTGTTTTTT. It yields the protein CAWSVLGGRNTGELFF.

The sample holds one count of this clone. The gene calls are TRBV27 and TRBJ1-5; no firm D call. V gave up 5 bases and J gave up 7 bases, with 21 bases separating them. Looked up from germline, CDR1 is MNHEY and CDR2 is SMNVEV (reference sequence). The CDR3 extends over 16 amino acids. CDR3 in DNA: TGTGCCAGCAGTACGGAGGGCCCATGGGCTGGACAGCCCCAGCATTTT. Protein product: CASSTEGPWAGQPQHF.

The chain is built from TRBV4-1 and TRBJ2-2; 8 positions match TRBD2. CDR1 and CDR2 (germline): MGHRA, YSYEKL. The CDR3 has 17 amino acids. Trimming at V came to 6 bases and at J to 1 base, leaving 10 bases not matched to a gene. The DNA of the CDR3 is TGCGCCAGCAGTCAACTAGCGGCCGGCGTGAACACCGGGGAGCTGTTTTTT. It yields the protein CASSQLAAGVNTGELFF.

The chain joins TRBV5-4 to TRBJ2-7; D gene unclear. Germline CDR1 and CDR2: SGHNT and YYREEE (reference sequence). V shed 7 bases and J shed 0 bases, with 14 bases lying between them. This CDR3 is 14 amino acids long. The CDR3 DNA follows: TGTGCCAGCGCCTTGCGCGGCAACTCCTACGAGCAGTACTTC. It yields the protein CASALRGNSYEQYF.